Each of the 3 T cell receptor beta chains below was sequenced from the same sample in a study of blood T cell repertoires in COVID-19. Generated by immunoSEQ multiplex PCR, the TCRdb table keeps only in-frame clones and is missing some. This sample has around 330,000 clones, with roughly nine tenths found just once. Sequenced input: PBMCs or T cells enriched from blood (not recorded which). These receptors were collected from a man aged 60-69 years who had recovered from COVID-19.

The chain joins TRBV30 to TRBJ1-1, with D perhaps TRBD1 (6 bases). Germline V gives CDR1 GTSNPN, CDR2 SVGIG (reference sequence). V gave up 3 bases and J gave up 0 bases, with 14 bases separating them. The CDR3 spans 15 residues. The DNA of the CDR3 is TGTGCCTGGAGGGGGCAGGGGTGGCTGAACACTGAAGCTTTCTTT. Protein product: CAWRGQGWLNTEAFF.

The chain links TRBV5-1 to TRBJ2-1, with 8 bases fitting TRBD2. The germline CDR1 and CDR2 sequences are SGHRS and YFSETQ. V was clipped by 0 bases and J by 0 bases; unmatched bases: 2. The CDR3 contains 16 residues. CDR3 bases: TGCGCCAGCAGCTTGGGACTAGCGACCTCCTACAATGAGCAGTTCTTC. Its translation is CASSLGLATSYNEQFF.

This rearrangement joins TRBV5-6 to TRBJ2-1, with 11 bases identical to TRBD2. In germline, CDR1 is SGHDT, CDR2 YYEEEE. V was clipped by 7 bases and J by 7 bases; unmatched bases: 10. The CDR3 has 15 amino acids. The CDR3 region is CASGLAGGIGNEQFF. For the CDR3, the DNA is TGTGCCAGCGGGCTAGCGGGAGGCATCGGGAATGAGCAGTTCTTC. The full variable domain, with the rest looked up from reference TRBV5-6 and TRBJ2-1, is DAGVTQSPTHLIKTRGQQVTLRCSPKSGHDTVSWYQQALGQGPQFIFQYYEEEERQRGNFPDRFSGHQFPNYSSELNVNALLLGDSALYLCASGLAGGIGNEQFFGPGTRLTVL.